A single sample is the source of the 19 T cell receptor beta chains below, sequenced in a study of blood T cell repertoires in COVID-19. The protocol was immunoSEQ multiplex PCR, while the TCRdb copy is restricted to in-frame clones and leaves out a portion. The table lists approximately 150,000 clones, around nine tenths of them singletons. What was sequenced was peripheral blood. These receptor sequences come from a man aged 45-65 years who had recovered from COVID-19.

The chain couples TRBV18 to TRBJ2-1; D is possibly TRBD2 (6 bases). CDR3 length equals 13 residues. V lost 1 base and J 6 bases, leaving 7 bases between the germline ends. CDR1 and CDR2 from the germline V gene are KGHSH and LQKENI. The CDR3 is CASSPQTSNEQFF. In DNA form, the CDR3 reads TGTGCCAGCTCACCACAGACTAGCAATGAGCAGTTCTTC.

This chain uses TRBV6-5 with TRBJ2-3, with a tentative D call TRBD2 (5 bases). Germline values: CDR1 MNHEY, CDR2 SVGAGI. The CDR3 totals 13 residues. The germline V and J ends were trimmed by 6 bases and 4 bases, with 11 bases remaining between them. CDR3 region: CASSRTRADTQYF. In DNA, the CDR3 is TGTGCCAGCAGCCGGACTCGGGCAGATACGCAGTATTTT.

The CDR3 sequence: CASSGGTSGSSYNEQFF. Written as DNA, the CDR3 is TGTGCCAGCAGCGGCGGGACTAGCGGGAGCTCCTACAATGAGCAGTTCTTC. The rearrangement uses TRBV9 and TRBJ2-1; 14 nucleotides line up with TRBD2. CDR1 is SGDLS, CDR2 YYNGEE, per germline. There are 17 residues in the CDR3. The J segment lost 0 bases and the V segment lost 3 bases, leaving 2 bases of the junction unmatched.

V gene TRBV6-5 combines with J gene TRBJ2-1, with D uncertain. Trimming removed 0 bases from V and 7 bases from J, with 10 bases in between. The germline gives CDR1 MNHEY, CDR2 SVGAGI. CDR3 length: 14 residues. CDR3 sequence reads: CASSYSATMNEQFF. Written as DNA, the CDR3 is TGTGCCAGCAGTTACTCAGCAACCATGAATGAGCAGTTCTTC.

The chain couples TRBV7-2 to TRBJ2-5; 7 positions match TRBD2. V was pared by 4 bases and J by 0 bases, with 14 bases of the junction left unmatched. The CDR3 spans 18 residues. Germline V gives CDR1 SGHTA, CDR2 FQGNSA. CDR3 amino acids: CASSSRESLAAYQETQYF. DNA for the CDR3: TGTGCCAGCAGCTCTAGGGAGAGTCTAGCGGCCTACCAAGAGACCCAGTACTTC.

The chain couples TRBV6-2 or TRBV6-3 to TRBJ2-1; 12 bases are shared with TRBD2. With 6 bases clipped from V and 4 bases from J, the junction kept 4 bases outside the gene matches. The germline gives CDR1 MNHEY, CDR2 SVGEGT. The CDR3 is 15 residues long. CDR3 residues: CASRPSGGVYNEQFF. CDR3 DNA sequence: TGTGCCAGCAGACCTAGCGGGGGGGTTTACAATGAGCAGTTCTTC.

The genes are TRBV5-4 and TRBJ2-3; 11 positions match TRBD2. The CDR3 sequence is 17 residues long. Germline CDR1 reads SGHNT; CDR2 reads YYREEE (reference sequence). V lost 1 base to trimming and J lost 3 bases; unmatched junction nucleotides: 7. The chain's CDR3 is CASSLRRLAGTTDTQYF. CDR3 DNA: TGTGCCAGCAGCTTGAGGAGACTAGCGGGAACAACAGATACGCAGTATTTT.

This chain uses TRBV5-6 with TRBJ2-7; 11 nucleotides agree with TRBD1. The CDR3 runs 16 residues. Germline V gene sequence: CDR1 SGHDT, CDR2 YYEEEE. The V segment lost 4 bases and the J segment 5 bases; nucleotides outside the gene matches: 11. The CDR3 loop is CASSDPPGQGVNEQYF. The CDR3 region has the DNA TGTGCCAGCAGCGACCCACCGGGACAGGGGGTCAACGAGCAGTACTTC.

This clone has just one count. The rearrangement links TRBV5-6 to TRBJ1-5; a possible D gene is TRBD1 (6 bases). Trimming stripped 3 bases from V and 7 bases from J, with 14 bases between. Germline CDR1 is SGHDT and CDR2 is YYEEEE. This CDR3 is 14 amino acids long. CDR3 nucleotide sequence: TGTGCCAGCAGCTCACAGGGTAGAGGGCAGCCCCAGCATTTT. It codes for CASSSQGRGQPQHF.

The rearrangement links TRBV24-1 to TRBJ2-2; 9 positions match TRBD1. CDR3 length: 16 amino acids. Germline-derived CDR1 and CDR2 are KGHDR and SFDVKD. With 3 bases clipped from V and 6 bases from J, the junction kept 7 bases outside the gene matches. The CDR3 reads CATSDPGQGRAGELFF. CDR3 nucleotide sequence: TGTGCCACCAGTGATCCCGGACAGGGGAGGGCCGGGGAGCTGTTTTTT.

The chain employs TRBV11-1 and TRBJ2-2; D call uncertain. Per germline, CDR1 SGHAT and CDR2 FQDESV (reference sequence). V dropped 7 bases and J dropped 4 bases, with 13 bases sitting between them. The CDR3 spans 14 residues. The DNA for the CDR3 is TGTGCCAGCACCGTCATTCCGGGCACCGGGGAGCTGTTTTTT. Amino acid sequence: CASTVIPGTGELFF.

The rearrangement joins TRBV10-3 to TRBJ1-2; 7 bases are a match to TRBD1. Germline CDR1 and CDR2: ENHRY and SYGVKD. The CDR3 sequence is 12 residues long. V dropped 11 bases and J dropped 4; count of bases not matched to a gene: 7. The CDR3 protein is CALGQDRYGYTF. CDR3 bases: TGTGCCCTCGGACAGGACCGCTATGGCTACACCTTC.

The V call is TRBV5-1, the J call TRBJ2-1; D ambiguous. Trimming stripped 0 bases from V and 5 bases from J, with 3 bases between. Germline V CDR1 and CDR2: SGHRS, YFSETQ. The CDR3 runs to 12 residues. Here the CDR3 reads CASSLADNEQFF. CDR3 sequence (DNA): TGCGCCAGCAGCTTGGCTGACAATGAGCAGTTCTTC.

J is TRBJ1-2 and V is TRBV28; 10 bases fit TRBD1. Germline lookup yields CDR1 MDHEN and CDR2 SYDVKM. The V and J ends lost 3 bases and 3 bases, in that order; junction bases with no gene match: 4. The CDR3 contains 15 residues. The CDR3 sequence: CASSLTGGEDYGYTF. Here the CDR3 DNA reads TGTGCCAGCAGTTTGACAGGGGGCGAGGACTATGGCTACACCTTC.

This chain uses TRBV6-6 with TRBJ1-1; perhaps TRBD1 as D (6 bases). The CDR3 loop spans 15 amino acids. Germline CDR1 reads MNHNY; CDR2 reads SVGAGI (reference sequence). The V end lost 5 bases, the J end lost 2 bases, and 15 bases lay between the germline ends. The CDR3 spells CASSPETGYNTEAFF. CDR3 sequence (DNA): TGTGCCAGCAGTCCCGAGACAGGCTATAACACTGAAGCTTTCTTT.

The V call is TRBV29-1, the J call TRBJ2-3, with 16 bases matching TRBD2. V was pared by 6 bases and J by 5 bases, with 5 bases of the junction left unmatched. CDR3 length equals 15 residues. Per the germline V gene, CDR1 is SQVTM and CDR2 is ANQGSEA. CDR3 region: CSVGTSGGARDTQYF. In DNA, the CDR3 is TGCAGCGTCGGGACTAGCGGGGGGGCCCGAGATACGCAGTATTTT.

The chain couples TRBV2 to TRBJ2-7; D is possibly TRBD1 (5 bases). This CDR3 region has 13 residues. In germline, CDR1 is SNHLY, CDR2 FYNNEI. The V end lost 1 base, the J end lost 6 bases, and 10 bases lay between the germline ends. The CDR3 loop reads CASSEGGRAEQYF. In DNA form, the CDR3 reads TGTGCCAGCAGTGAAGGGGGCAGGGCCGAGCAGTACTTC.

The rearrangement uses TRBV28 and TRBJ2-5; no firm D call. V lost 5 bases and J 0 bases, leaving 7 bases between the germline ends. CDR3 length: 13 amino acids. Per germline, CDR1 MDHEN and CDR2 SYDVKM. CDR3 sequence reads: CASSGYYQETQYF. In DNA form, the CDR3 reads TGTGCCAGCAGTGGTTACTACCAAGAGACCCAGTACTTC.

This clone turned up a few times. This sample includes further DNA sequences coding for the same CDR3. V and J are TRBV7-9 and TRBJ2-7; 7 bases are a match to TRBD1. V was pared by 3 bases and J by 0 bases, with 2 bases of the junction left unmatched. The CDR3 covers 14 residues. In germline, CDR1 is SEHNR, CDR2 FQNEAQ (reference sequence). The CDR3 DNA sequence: TGTGCCAGCAGCTTTGGGACAGCCTCCTACGAGCAGTACTTC. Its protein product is CASSFGTASYEQYF. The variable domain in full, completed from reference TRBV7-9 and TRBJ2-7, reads DTGVSQNPRHKITKRGQNVTFRCDPISEHNRLYWYRQTLGQGPEFLTYFQNEAQLEKSRLLSDRFSAERPKGSFSTLEIQRTEQGDSAMYLCASSFGTASYEQYFGPGTRLTVT.